This T cell receptor beta chain was sequenced in a study of T cells after yellow fever vaccination (dated by TCRdb to about 2019). Notes on the research overall: The SMART-Seq v4 Ultra Low Input RNA kit was used to prepare libraries from fractions with low cell numbers. To follow T-cell clones before and after both primary and booster YFV17D yellow fever vaccination, bulk TCR alpha and beta repertoires underwent longitudinal sequencing. The cohort comprised two healthy male donors, one aged 18 to 29 and one aged 30 to 40 years. Blood was collected at multiple timepoints before and after primary and secondary immunization, and bulk PBMC replicates and cell subsets were isolated.

CDR1 SEHNR and CDR2 FQNEAQ are derived from the germline V gene (reference sequence). V was cut back by 2 bases and J by 4 bases, leaving a gap of 10 bases between them. From the cysteine up to the phenylalanine, the CDR3 has a length of 14 residues. Only CDR3 DNA remains: 42 bases, in frame from the first base. Notes on this clonotype: It has no known antigen specificity. Base qualities are not recorded, but no much larger clone differs from it by a single base.

This specimen's treatment or condition label, interpreted: live attenuated yellow fever vaccine strain. Two biological replicates of bulk PBMCs were collected at each blood-draw timepoint. A standard Ficoll-Paque protocol was used to isolate PBMCs from peripheral blood. TriZol was used to extract RNA from bulk PBMCs, from CD4 and CD8 fractions, and from dextramer-positive and dextramer-negative fractions. The research as a whole found: Because the study included only two donors, the extent to which the findings can be generalized is limited. Most clones expanded after primary vaccination were re-detected after the booster (96% of CD4 and 88% of CD8), suggesting broad memory maintenance. A small share of clonotypes was detected in both CD4 and CD8 compartments, with the overlap likely arising from convergent recombination. The secondary T-cell response was found to be weaker but faster than the primary response, with a peak reached on day 5 rather than on day 15. FACS-sorted repertoires could contain abundant contaminating clonotypes from the bulk population, so computational filtering was required.

TCR cDNA was synthesized by 5'RACE template switching, through which a universal primer site and unique molecular identifiers were introduced. cDNA synthesis was primed from both the TCR alpha and TCR beta constant segments. Two PCR steps were used to amplify libraries, with sample barcodes and sequencing adapters being added in the second step. Sequencing of libraries was performed on Illumina HiSeq 2500 (2x100 bp) or NovaSeq (2x150 bp). The original pipeline was this. Demultiplexing of reads and collapsing into UMI consensus sequences were performed with MIGEC, and V(D)J alignment was carried out with MiXCR. Vaccine-responding clonotypes were defined with edgeR using replicate PBMC samples, requiring FDR below 0.01 and a log2 fold change above 5 up to day 15. CD4 or CD8 identity was assigned to each bulk clonotype according to whether the clonotype was present at higher abundance in the sequenced CD4 repertoire or the sequenced CD8 repertoire. TCRdb took the public reads, trimmed them with fastp at Q25, ran MiXCR for clone calling and kept in-frame beta chains. Each CDR3 protein appears once, grouped with its most common genes and DNA. The V and J calls, along with clone size, are taken from TCRdb and not from the paper's own processing. In all, the sample holds some 400,000 distinct CDR3 sequences, and 6.2% of those were seen once. The top ten clonotypes cover about 15% of the sample.

The sequence is built from TRBV7-9 and TRBJ2-3, with TRBD2 tentatively as D gene (5 bases match). The sample was PBMCs, taken 5 days after the yellow fever booster vaccination. This TCR came from a man aged 25 to 40 who received the YFV17D yellow fever vaccine. The bases are TGTGCCAGCAGCTTACGAGGGATCTCAGATACGCAGTATTTT. The encoded protein is CASSLRGISDTQYF. Beyond the CDR3, the reference TRBV7-9 and TRBJ2-3 genes provide the residues; the full variable domain reads: DTGVSQNPRHKITKRGQNVTFRCDPISEHNRLYWYRQTLGQGPEFLTYFQNEAQLEKSRLLSDRFSAERPKGSFSTLEIQRTEQGDSAMYLCASSLRGISDTQYFGPGTRLTVL.